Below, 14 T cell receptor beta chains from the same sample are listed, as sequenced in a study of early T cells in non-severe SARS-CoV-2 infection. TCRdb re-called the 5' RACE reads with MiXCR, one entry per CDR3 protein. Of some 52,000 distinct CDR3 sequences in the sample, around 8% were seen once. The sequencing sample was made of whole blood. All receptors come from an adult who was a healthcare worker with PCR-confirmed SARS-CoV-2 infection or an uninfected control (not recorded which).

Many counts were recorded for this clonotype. The CDR3: CASSRSTRGTSGLGYLETQYF. For the CDR3, the DNA is TGCGCCAGCAGCCGCTCTACCAGGGGAACATCTGGGCTTGGGTACTTGGAGACCCAGTACTTC. The chain links TRBV4-1 to TRBJ2-5; TRBD1 is a possible D gene (6 bases). The germline CDR1 and CDR2 sequences are MGHRA and YSYEKL. CDR3 length equals 21 residues. V lost 4 bases, J lost 5 bases, and 35 bases lay in between.

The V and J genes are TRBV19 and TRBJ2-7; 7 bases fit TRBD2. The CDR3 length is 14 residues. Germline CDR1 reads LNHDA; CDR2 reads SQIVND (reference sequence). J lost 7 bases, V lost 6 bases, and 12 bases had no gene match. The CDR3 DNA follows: TGTGCCAGTAGGATAACGGGAGCCGGGGGGGAGCAGTACTTC. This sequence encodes CASRITGAGGEQYF.

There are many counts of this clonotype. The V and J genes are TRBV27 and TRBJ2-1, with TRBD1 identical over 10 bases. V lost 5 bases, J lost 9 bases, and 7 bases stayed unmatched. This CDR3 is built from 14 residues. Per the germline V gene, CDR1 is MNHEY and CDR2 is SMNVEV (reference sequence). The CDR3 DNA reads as TGTGCCAGCAGTCCTCGGACAGGGGGGATTGAGCAGTTCTTC. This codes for CASSPRTGGIEQFF.

As DNA, the CDR3 is TGTGCCAGCAGCCCACGGACAGGAAGCTACACTGAAGCTTTCTTT. This translates into CASSPRTGSYTEAFF. V is TRBV11-2 and J is TRBJ1-1, with 7 positions matching TRBD1. Germline CDR1 SGHAT, CDR2 FQNNGV. The V gene end was trimmed by 5 bases and the J gene end by 3 bases; junction bases not matched to a gene: 9. The CDR3 length is 15 residues.

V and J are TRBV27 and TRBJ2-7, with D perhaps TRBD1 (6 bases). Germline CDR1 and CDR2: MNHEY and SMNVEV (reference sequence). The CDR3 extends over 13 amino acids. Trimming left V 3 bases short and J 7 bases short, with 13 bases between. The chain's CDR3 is CASSFTGNREQYF. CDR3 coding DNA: TGTGCCAGCAGTTTTACAGGGAATCGGGAGCAGTACTTC.

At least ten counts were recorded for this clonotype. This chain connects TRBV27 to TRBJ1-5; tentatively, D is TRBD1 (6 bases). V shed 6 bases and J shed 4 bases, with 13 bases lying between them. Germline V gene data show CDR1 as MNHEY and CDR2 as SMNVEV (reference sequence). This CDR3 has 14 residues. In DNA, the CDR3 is TGTGCCAGCAGAGTGGGAGGGGGGAATCAGCCCCAGCATTTT. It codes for CASRVGGGNQPQHF.

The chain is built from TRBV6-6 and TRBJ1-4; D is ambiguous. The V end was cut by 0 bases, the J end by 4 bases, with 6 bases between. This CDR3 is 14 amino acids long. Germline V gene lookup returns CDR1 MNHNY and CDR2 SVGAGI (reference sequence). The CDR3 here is CASSYSSVNEKLFF. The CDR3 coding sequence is TGTGCCAGCAGTTACTCCTCGGTTAATGAAAAACTGTTTTTT.

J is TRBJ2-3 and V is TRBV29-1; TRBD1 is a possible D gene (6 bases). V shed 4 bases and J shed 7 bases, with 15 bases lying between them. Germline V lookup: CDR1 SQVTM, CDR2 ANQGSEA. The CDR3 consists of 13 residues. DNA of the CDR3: TGCAGCGTTGGACCAGACAGGCCCCATACGCAGTATTTT. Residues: CSVGPDRPHTQYF.

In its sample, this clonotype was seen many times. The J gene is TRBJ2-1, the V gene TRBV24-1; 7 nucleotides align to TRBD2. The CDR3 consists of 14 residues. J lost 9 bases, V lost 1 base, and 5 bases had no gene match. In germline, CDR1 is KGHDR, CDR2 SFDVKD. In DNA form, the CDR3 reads TGTGCCACCAGTGATTTTAAGGGAGGGATTGAGCAGTTCTTC. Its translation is CATSDFKGGIEQFF.

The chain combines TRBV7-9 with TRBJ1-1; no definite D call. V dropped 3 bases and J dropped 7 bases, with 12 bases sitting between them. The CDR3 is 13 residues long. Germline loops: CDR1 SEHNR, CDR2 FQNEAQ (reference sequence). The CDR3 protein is CASSFDTGSEAFF. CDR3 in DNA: TGTGCCAGCAGCTTTGACACGGGAAGTGAAGCTTTCTTT.

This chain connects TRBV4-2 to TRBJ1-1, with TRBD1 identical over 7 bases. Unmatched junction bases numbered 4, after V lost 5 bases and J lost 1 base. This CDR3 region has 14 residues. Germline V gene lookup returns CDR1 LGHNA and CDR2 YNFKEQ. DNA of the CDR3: TGTGCCAGCAGCTCTTGGACAGGGAACACTGAAGCTTTCTTT. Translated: CASSSWTGNTEAFF.

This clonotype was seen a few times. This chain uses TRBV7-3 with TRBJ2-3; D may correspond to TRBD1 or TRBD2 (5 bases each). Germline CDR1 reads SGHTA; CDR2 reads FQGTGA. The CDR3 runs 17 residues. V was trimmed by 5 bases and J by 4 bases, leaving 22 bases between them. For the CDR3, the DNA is TGTGCCAGCAGCCCCCACCGGGACCATGGGGTGGCAGATACGCAGTATTTT. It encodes CASSPHRDHGVADTQYF.

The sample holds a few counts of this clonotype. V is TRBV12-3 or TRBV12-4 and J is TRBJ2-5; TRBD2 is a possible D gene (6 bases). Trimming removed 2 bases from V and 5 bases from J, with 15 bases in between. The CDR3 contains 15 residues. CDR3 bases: TGTGCCAGCAGTTTATGGGACGGGAGAGGGGAGACCCAGTACTTC. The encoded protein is CASSLWDGRGETQYF.

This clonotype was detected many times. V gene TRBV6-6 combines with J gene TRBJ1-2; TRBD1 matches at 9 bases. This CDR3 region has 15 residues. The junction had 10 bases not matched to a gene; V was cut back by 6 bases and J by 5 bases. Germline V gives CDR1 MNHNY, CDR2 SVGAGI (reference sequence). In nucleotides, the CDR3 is TGTGCCAGCAGAGGCCCCAGGGACAGGGATTATGGCTACACCTTC. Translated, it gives CASRGPRDRDYGYTF.